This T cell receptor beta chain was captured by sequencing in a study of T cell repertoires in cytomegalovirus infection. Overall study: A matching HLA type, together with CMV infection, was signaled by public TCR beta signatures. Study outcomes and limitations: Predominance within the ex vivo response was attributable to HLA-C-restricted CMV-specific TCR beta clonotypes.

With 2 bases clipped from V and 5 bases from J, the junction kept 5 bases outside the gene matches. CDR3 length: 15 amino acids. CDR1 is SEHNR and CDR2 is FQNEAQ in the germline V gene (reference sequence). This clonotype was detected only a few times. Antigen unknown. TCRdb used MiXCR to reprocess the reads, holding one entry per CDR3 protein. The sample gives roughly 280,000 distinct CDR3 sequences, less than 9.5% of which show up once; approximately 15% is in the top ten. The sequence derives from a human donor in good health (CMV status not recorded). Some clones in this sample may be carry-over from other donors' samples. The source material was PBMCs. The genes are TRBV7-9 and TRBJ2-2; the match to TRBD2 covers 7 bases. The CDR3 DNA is TGTGCCAGCAGCTTACCAGCGGGGAGGACCGGGGAGCTGTTTTTT. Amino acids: CASSLPAGRTGELFF.